The 26 T cell receptor beta chains in this list originate from one sample, sequenced in a study of blood T cell repertoires in COVID-19. Produced via immunoSEQ multiplex PCR; TCRdb's table is partial and in-frame only. The data hold around 91,000 clones, with around 79% observed a single time. Sequencing was performed on peripheral blood. The receptors were sampled from a woman of 80 years or more with active or convalescent COVID-19.

The chain couples TRBV27 to TRBJ2-7; 7 nucleotides line up with TRBD1. CDR1 and CDR2 (germline): MNHEY, SMNVEV (reference sequence). This CDR3 region has 17 residues. V lost 0 bases to trimming and J lost 9 bases; unmatched junction nucleotides: 17. CDR3 residues: CASSLSALNRQGAGQYF. The CDR3 bases are TGTGCCAGCAGTTTATCCGCCCTAAATCGACAGGGCGCAGGGCAGTACTTC.

This clone was recorded only once. The chain carries TRBV18 and TRBJ2-2; 9 bases are shared with TRBD1. V shed 3 bases and J 2 bases; nucleotides not matched to a gene: 4. This CDR3 has 16 amino acids. CDR1 KGHSH and CDR2 LQKENI come from the germline V gene. CDR3 DNA: TGTGCCAGCTCACCGGGGACAGGGAGAAACACCGGGGAGCTGTTTTTT. Encoded protein: CASSPGTGRNTGELFF.

This clone was observed a few times. This chain joins TRBV11-2 and TRBJ2-1; D possibly corresponds to TRBD2 (5 bases). The CDR3 has 14 amino acids. From germline, CDR1 is SGHAT and CDR2 FQNNGV. Trimming stripped 5 bases from V and 8 bases from J, with 16 bases between. The DNA of the CDR3 is TGTGCCAGCAGCCGAGTCCATAGTAGCGATGAGCAGTTCTTC. This codes for CASSRVHSSDEQFF.

Points on this clone: This is likely a read error, given that the CDR3 carries no conserved phenylalanine or tryptophan at its end. It is unclear where the CDR3 begins or ends on the DNA, so no DNA is shown, and the CDR3 is as TCRdb lists it. The rearrangement links TRBV7-3 to TRBJ2-7; TRBD2 is the table's D call and was not checked against the DNA. The CDR3 numbers 9 amino acids, ends counted. Germline CDR1 and CDR2: SGHTA and FQGTGA. CDR3: CASSSGLLP.

The CDR3 loop reads CASSPLDSGANVLTF. CDR3 sequence (DNA): TGTGCCAGTAGCCCGCTAGATTCTGGGGCCAACGTCCTGACTTTC. The chain joins TRBV19 to TRBJ2-6; unclear D gene. Trimming removed 6 bases from V and 1 base from J, with 10 bases in between. Germline V gives CDR1 LNHDA, CDR2 SQIVND (reference sequence). This CDR3 has 15 residues.

The V gene is TRBV27, the J gene TRBJ1-2; TRBD1 matches 8 bases. J gave up 0 bases and V 5 bases, and 5 bases lay outside the gene matches. The CDR3 sequence is 15 residues long. Germline V gene data show CDR1 as MNHEY and CDR2 as SMNVEV (reference sequence). CDR3: CASSTTDRANYGYTF. The CDR3 region has the DNA TGTGCCAGCAGTACCACGGACAGGGCTAACTATGGCTACACCTTC.

The chain joins TRBV14 to TRBJ2-2, with D unclear. This CDR3 spans 14 amino acids. Germline CDR1 reads SGHDN; CDR2 reads FVKESK. V was clipped by 1 base and J by 6 bases, with 9 bases between them. CDR3 amino acids: CASSQVAGPGELFF. For the CDR3, the DNA is TGTGCCAGCAGCCAAGTAGCCGGCCCCGGGGAGCTGTTTTTT.

The chain recombines TRBV5-4 with TRBJ2-2; TRBD2 matches 8 bases. Trimming removed 6 bases from V and 6 bases from J; junction bases left unmatched: 7. The V gene's germline CDR1 is SGHNT and CDR2 YYREEE (reference sequence). This CDR3 is built from 14 residues. The CDR3 is CASKPGGTAGELFF. The CDR3 DNA sequence: TGTGCCAGCAAACCGGGGGGGACGGCCGGGGAGCTGTTTTTT. The whole variable domain, remainder taken from reference TRBV5-4 and TRBJ2-2, is ETGVTQSPTHLIKTRGQQVTLRCSSQSGHNTVSWYQQALGQGPQFIFQYYREEENGRGNFPPRFSGLQFPNYSSELNVNALELDDSALYLCASKPGGTAGELFFGEGSRLTVL.

This chain uses TRBV30 with TRBJ2-1, with TRBD2 matching over 8 bases. Germline-derived CDR1 and CDR2 are GTSNPN and SVGIG (reference sequence). CDR3 length equals 15 residues. The J segment lost 4 bases and the V segment lost 2 bases, leaving 7 bases of the junction unmatched. The CDR3 DNA sequence: TGTGCCTGGAGTCTACGGGAGGGCCGGTACAATGAGCAGTTCTTC. Translated: CAWSLREGRYNEQFF.

This chain's CDR3 is CASRRTPSTTRSTDTQYF. In nucleotides, the CDR3 is TGCGCCAGCAGGCGAACCCCGTCGACCACGCGGAGCACAGATACGCAGTATTTT. V gene TRBV5-1 combines with J gene TRBJ2-3, with D unclear. V was shortened by 5 bases and J by 0 bases, with 22 bases between the two germline ends. CDR1 is SGHRS, CDR2 YFSETQ, per germline. The CDR3 loop spans 18 amino acids. Together with reference TRBV5-1 and TRBJ2-3, the CDR3 gives the full variable domain: KAGVTQTPRYLIKTRGQQVTLSCSPISGHRSVSWYQQTPGQGLQFLFEYFSETQRNKGNFPGRFSGRQFSNSRSEMNVSTLELGDSALYLCASRRTPSTTRSTDTQYFGPGTRLTVL.

This chain joins TRBV24-1 and TRBJ2-3, with 12 nucleotides matching TRBD1. The V gene's germline CDR1 is KGHDR and CDR2 SFDVKD. Germline trimming cut 3 bases from V and 2 bases from J; bases unmatched to any gene: 5. The CDR3 totals 17 residues. In nucleotides, the CDR3 is TGTGCCACCAGTGATCCCCGGGACAGGGGGCTCACAGATACGCAGTATTTT. It encodes CATSDPRDRGLTDTQYF.

The V call is TRBV18, the J call TRBJ1-3; D perhaps matches TRBD1 (5 bases). Germline V gives CDR1 KGHSH, CDR2 LQKENI. This CDR3 is 16 amino acids long. Trimming stripped 3 bases from V and 1 base from J, with 13 bases between. CDR3 DNA: TGTGCCAGCTCACCCGTAGGGGTCGGATCTGGAAACACCATATATTTT. Protein product: CASSPVGVGSGNTIYF.

The chain links TRBV5-6 to TRBJ1-1; 7 bases are shared with TRBD1. This CDR3 is 15 amino acids long. V was clipped by 4 bases and J by 3 bases; unmatched bases: 9. Germline V gene data show CDR1 as SGHDT and CDR2 as YYEEEE. The CDR3 region is CASSGVGGQYTEAFF. The DNA for the CDR3 is TGTGCCAGCAGCGGCGTCGGGGGACAGTACACTGAAGCTTTCTTT.

The chain has TRBV15 and TRBJ1-2; weak D call: TRBD1 (5 bases). V lost 3 bases and J lost 2, with 16 bases in between. Per the germline V gene, CDR1 is LNHNV and CDR2 is YYDKDF (reference sequence). The CDR3 runs 16 residues. CDR3 DNA: TGTGCCACCAGCAGCCGCAGCCAGGACACGAACTATGGCTACACCTTC. Protein: CATSSRSQDTNYGYTF.

The chain carries TRBV11-3 and TRBJ2-3, with D unresolved. Germline V CDR1 and CDR2: SGHNT, YENEEA. The germline V and J ends were trimmed by 0 bases and 7 bases, with 11 bases remaining between them. This CDR3 has 14 residues. CDR3 amino acids: CASSLDSGRNTQYF. DNA of the CDR3: TGTGCCAGCAGCTTAGATTCGGGTCGGAATACGCAGTATTTT.

Points on this clone: At one of its ends the junction is not consistent with the germline gene, which may arise from a read error. Other DNA sequences in the sample encode the same CDR3. The V gene is TRBV5-1, the J gene TRBJ2-7; 13 nucleotides agree with TRBD2. Germline values: CDR1 SGHRS, CDR2 YFSETQ. This CDR3 is built from 15 residues. CDR3 loop: CASSYGTSGTYEQYF. For the CDR3, the DNA is TGTGCCAGCAGCTACGGGACTAGCGGGACCTACGAGCAGTACTTC.

The rearrangement uses TRBV20-1 and TRBJ2-7, with D tentatively TRBD2 (5 bases). The length of the CDR3 is 14 residues. V lost 3 bases, J lost 1 base, and 13 bases lay in between. Germline V lookup: CDR1 DFQATT, CDR2 SNEGSKA (reference sequence). DNA of the CDR3: TGCAGTGCTAGTCGTTCCGGGGTTTCCTACGAGCAGTACTTC. It encodes CSASRSGVSYEQYF.

The chain combines TRBV2 with TRBJ2-1; 7 positions agree with TRBD1. Germline assignment: CDR1 SNHLY and CDR2 FYNNEI. The CDR3 runs 12 residues. Unmatched junction bases numbered 3, after V lost 6 bases and J lost 7 bases. The chain's CDR3 is CASSIQGNEQFF. CDR3 sequence (DNA): TGTGCCAGCAGCATACAGGGGAATGAGCAGTTCTTC.

J is TRBJ2-5 and V is TRBV29-1; tentative D call: TRBD2 (5 bases). This CDR3 is built from 14 residues. Germline assignment: CDR1 SQVTM and CDR2 ANQGSEA. Deletions cut 7 bases from V and 4 bases from J, with 19 bases between. The CDR3 coding sequence is TGCAGCGCCATCCCTAGTCCCGAGGGAGAGACCCAGTACTTC. Protein sequence: CSAIPSPEGETQYF.

This clone appeared a single time. Germline is not matched at one junction end, which may reflect a read error. The rearrangement uses TRBV6-5 and TRBJ2-3; 7 bases align to TRBD1. Germline V CDR1 and CDR2: MNHEY, SVGAGI. The length of the CDR3 is 15 residues. The chain's CDR3 is CASSYFRDSIDTQYF. The CDR3 DNA sequence: TGTGCCAGCAGTTACTTCCGGGACAGCATAGATACGCAGTATTTT.

Only a few counts were recorded for this clone. This chain uses TRBV28 with TRBJ2-3; 7 nucleotides agree with TRBD1. V was pared by 6 bases and J by 5 bases, with 8 bases of the junction left unmatched. In germline, CDR1 is MDHEN, CDR2 SYDVKM. This CDR3 region has 14 residues. CDR3 DNA sequence: TGTGCCAGCAGACCACCGGGACAGAGAGATACGCAGTATTTT. This sequence encodes CASRPPGQRDTQYF.

The rearrangement uses TRBV7-6 and TRBJ1-1; D call uncertain. The V and J ends lost 1 base and 1 base respectively, with 19 bases between them. Germline V lookup: CDR1 SGHVS, CDR2 FNYEAQ. There are 18 residues in the CDR3. CDR3 sequence reads: CASSLETHEGWRNTEAFF. CDR3 in DNA: TGTGCCAGCAGCTTAGAGACACATGAGGGATGGAGGAACACTGAAGCTTTCTTT.

The rearrangement links TRBV19 to TRBJ2-3, with 10 bases identical to TRBD2. This CDR3 is built from 16 residues. J gave up 3 bases and V 3 bases, and 6 bases lay outside the gene matches. Germline V lookup: CDR1 LNHDA, CDR2 SQIVND (reference sequence). The CDR3 loop is CASSMALAGVTDTQYF. The CDR3 DNA is TGTGCCAGTAGTATGGCTCTAGCGGGAGTTACAGATACGCAGTATTTT.

The chain employs TRBV15 and TRBJ2-2; a weak D match, TRBD2 (5 bases). Between the trimmed V and J ends, which lost 5 bases and 3 bases, there was a span of 10 bases. Germline loops: CDR1 LNHNV, CDR2 YYDKDF (reference sequence). The CDR3 has 14 amino acids. CDR3 sequence: CATSPPGYTGELFF. Here the CDR3 DNA reads TGTGCCACCAGCCCTCCGGGGTACACCGGGGAGCTGTTTTTT.

This clone was seen many times. The chain recombines TRBV6-1 with TRBJ2-5, with 8 nucleotides matching TRBD2. V lost 1 base, J lost 4 bases, and 5 bases stayed unmatched. Looked up from germline, CDR1 is MNHNS and CDR2 is SASEGT. There are 15 residues in the CDR3. CDR3 amino acids: CASSEGRLARETQYF. As DNA, the CDR3 is TGTGCCAGCAGTGAAGGGCGACTAGCGCGAGAGACCCAGTACTTC.

Worth noting for this clone: An end of the junction differs from the germline gene, which may be a read error. The chain couples TRBV5-1 to TRBJ2-1; tentative D call: TRBD2 (6 bases). The CDR3 extends over 16 amino acids. In germline, CDR1 is SGHRS, CDR2 YFSETQ. Written as DNA, the CDR3 is TGTGCCAGCAAGCCCTTGGGGGGATTAGCAATCAATGAGCAGTTCTTC. It encodes CASKPLGGLAINEQFF.